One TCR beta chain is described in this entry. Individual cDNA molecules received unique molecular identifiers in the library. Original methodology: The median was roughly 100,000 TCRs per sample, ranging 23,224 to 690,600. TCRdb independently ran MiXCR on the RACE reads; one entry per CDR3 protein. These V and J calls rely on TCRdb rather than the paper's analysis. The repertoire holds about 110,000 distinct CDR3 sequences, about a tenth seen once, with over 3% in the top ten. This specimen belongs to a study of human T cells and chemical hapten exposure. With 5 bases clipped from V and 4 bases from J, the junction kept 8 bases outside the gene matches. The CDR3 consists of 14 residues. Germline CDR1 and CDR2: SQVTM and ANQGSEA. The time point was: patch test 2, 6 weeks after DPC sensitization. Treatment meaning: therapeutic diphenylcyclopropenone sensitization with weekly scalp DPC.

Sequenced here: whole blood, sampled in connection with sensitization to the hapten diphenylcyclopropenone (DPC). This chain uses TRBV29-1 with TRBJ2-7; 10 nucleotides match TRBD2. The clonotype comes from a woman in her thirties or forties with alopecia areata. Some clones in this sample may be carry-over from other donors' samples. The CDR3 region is CSVRAGGRDYEQYF. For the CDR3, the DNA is TGCAGCGTTCGAGCGGGGGGGCGAGATTACGAGCAGTACTTC.